This passage covers 2 T cell receptor beta chains from one sample sequenced in a study of blood T cell repertoires in COVID-19. Profiled with immunoSEQ multiplex PCR; TCRdb holds only in-frame clones, not every one. Among about 130,000 clones listed, around four fifths were seen once. Material for sequencing was peripheral blood. These receptors originate from a man aged 60 to 69 with acute or convalescent COVID-19.

This clone was counted many times. J is TRBJ1-2 and V is TRBV5-6, with TRBD1 matching over 10 bases. This CDR3 contains 15 residues. J was trimmed by 6 bases and V by 0 bases; bases with no gene match: 5. Germline V gene sequence: CDR1 SGHDT, CDR2 YYEEEE. CDR3 in DNA: TGTGCCAGCAGCTTGGGACAGGGGGCATTTGATGGCTACACCTTC. This sequence encodes CASSLGQGAFDGYTF.

The rearrangement uses TRBV7-9 and TRBJ2-4; 10 positions agree with TRBD2. CDR1 and CDR2 from the germline V gene are SEHNR and FQNEAQ (reference sequence). Losses at the gene ends were 5 bases for V and 1 base for J; bases not matched to a gene: 2. This CDR3 comprises 15 residues. In DNA, the CDR3 is TGTGCCAGCAGCCTTAGCGGGGGGGCCAAAAACATTCAGTACTTC. This sequence encodes CASSLSGGAKNIQYF.